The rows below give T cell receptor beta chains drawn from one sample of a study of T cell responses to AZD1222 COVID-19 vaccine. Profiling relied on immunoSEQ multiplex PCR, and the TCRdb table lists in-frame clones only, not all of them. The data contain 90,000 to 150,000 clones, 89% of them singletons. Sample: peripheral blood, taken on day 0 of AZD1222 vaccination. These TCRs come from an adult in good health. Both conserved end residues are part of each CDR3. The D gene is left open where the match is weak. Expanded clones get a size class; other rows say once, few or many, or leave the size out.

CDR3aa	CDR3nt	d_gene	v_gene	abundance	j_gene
CASSTQGGPKNIQYF	TGTGCCAGCAGCACTCAGGGGGGTCCCAAAAACATTCAGTACTTC	NA	TRBV28	NA	TRBJ2-4
CASSRGSVNTEAFF	TGTGCCAGCAGCAGGGGATCCGTGAACACTGAAGCTTTCTTT	NA	TRBV2	NA	TRBJ1-1
CAISEEQGMSYEQYF	TGTGCCATCAGTGAGGAACAGGGAATGTCCTACGAGCAGTACTTC	NA	TRBV10-3	NA	TRBJ2-7
CASSQGQENIQYF	TGCGCCAGCAGCCAGGGACAAGAAAACATTCAGTACTTC	NA	TRBV5-1	NA	TRBJ2-4
CASSYEDRLPYGYTF	TGTGCCAGCAGCTACGAGGACAGGCTACCCTATGGCTACACCTTC	TRBD1	TRBV7-8	NA	TRBJ1-2
CASSPDPGNYGYTF	TGTGCCAGCAGCCCAGACCCCGGAAACTATGGCTACACCTTC	NA	TRBV7-2	NA	TRBJ1-2
CASSPRGQGAYEQYF	TGTGCCAGCAGCCCCAGAGGACAGGGGGCGTACGAGCAGTACTTC	TRBD1	TRBV13	NA	TRBJ2-7
CASSLGRSSYNEQFF	TGCGCCAGCAGCTTGGGGCGGAGCTCCTACAATGAGCAGTTCTTC	NA	TRBV5-1	NA	TRBJ2-1
CASSSDREGEKLFF	TGTGCCAGCAGCTCCGACAGGGAGGGTGAAAAACTGTTTTTT	TRBD1	TRBV7-2	NA	TRBJ1-4
CASSQGSYRNTEAFF	TGTGCCAGCAGCCAAGGAAGTTACCGGAACACTGAAGCTTTCTTT	NA	TRBV3-1/TRBV3-2	NA	TRBJ1-1
CASSFTSGGYNEQFF	TGTGCCAGCAGCTTCACTAGCGGGGGTTACAATGAGCAGTTCTTC	TRBD2	TRBV5-4	NA	TRBJ2-1
CASSAPLRPQHF	TGTGCCAGCAGTGCCCCCCTCCGGCCCCAGCATTTT	NA	TRBV28	NA	TRBJ1-5
CASSQLAGSREETQYF	TGTGCCAGCAGCCAACTAGCGGGGTCGAGGGAGGAGACCCAGTACTTC	TRBD2	TRBV4-2	NA	TRBJ2-5
CASSHGGEKLFF	TGTGCCAGCAGCCATGGGGGTGAAAAACTGTTTTTT	NA	TRBV14	NA	TRBJ1-4
CASSEHPADPSGNTIYF	TGTGCCAGCAGTGAACATCCGGCAGACCCCTCTGGAAACACCATATATTTT	NA	TRBV6-1	NA	TRBJ1-3
CASSPHPQGNEQYF	TGTGCCAGCAGCCCCCACCCCCAGGGGAACGAGCAGTACTTC	NA	TRBV9	NA	TRBJ2-7
CSVEGRQGVDTQYF	TGCAGCGTTGAAGGACGTCAGGGGGTGGATACGCAGTATTTT	TRBD1	TRBV29-1	NA	TRBJ2-3
CASSSGGSYNEQFF	TGTGCCAGCAGCTCAGGGGGATCCTACAATGAGCAGTTCTTC	TRBD1	TRBV11-2	once	TRBJ2-1
CASSSPPERETGELFF	TGCGCCAGCAGCTCCCCCCCGGAGCGGGAGACCGGGGAGCTGTTTTTT	TRBD2	TRBV4-1	NA	TRBJ2-2
CASSSNEADGEQYF	TGTGCCAGCTCATCCAACGAGGCGGATGGGGAGCAGTACTTC	NA	TRBV18	NA	TRBJ2-7
CASSKSSASNQPQHF	TGTGCCAGCAGCAAGTCCTCAGCTAGCAATCAGCCCCAGCATTTT	NA	TRBV7-8	NA	TRBJ1-5
CAARLAQRIRHEQYF	TGTGCCGCCAGACTAGCGCAAAGGATCCGTCACGAGCAGTACTTC	TRBD2	TRBV7-9	NA	TRBJ2-7